These 20 T cell receptor beta chains share one sample of origin, sequenced in a study of cytomegalovirus exposure and HLA in healthy donors. Primers included in the PCR were 60 Vbeta and 13 Jbeta primers. Sequencing was performed with immunoSEQ multiplex PCR; in TCRdb, only in-frame clones are kept and a portion is missing. The data hold around 100,000 clones, with around four fifths observed a single time. The sequencing input was PBMCs. The receptors come from a male donor in good health and CMV-seropositive.

This chain uses TRBV16 with TRBJ1-3; D unclear. The CDR3 is 15 amino acids. V shed 0 bases and J shed 0 bases, with 6 bases lying between them. Germline V gives CDR1 KGHSY, CDR2 FQNENV. CDR3 loop: CASSQSPSSGNTIYF. The CDR3 DNA sequence: TGTGCCAGCAGCCAATCCCCCAGCTCTGGAAACACCATATATTTT.

This clone was picked up one time. The V and J genes are TRBV4-1 and TRBJ2-7, with a tentative D call TRBD1 (7 bases). Germline assignment: CDR1 MGHRA and CDR2 YSYEKL. Trimming stripped 3 bases from V and 1 base from J, with 31 bases between. The CDR3 consists of 21 residues. CDR3 coding DNA: TGCGCCAGCAGCCAGGACATGGTTCGGGACAGAGCCGACGGGAGTTCCTACGAGCAGTACTTC. Translation: CASSQDMVRDRADGSSYEQYF.

The rearrangement joins TRBV6-1 to TRBJ2-5; a possible D gene is TRBD1 (5 bases). Germline-derived CDR1 and CDR2 are MNHNS and SASEGT. Trimming removed 8 bases from V and 1 base from J, with 17 bases in between. The CDR3 loop spans 15 amino acids. The chain's CDR3 is CASGADHIIQETQYF. The CDR3 DNA reads TGTGCCAGCGGGGCAGATCATATTATCCAAGAGACCCAGTACTTC.

This chain joins TRBV7-9 and TRBJ1-4; 7 bases line up with TRBD1. The CDR3 is 15 residues long. Germline-derived CDR1 and CDR2 are SEHNR and FQNEAQ (reference sequence). V lost 5 bases and J lost 4; bases outside the gene matches: 7. CDR3 sequence: CASSGRDSLNEKLFF. The CDR3 DNA reads as TGTGCCAGCAGCGGACGGGACAGTCTTAATGAAAAACTGTTTTTT.

This clone was recorded a few times. The V gene is TRBV28, the J gene TRBJ2-7; 7 positions agree with TRBD1. The trim removed 2 bases at V and 2 bases at J, leaving 6 bases unmatched. Germline CDR1 is MDHEN and CDR2 is SYDVKM. This CDR3 region has 15 residues. The CDR3 DNA reads TGTGCCAGCAGTTTAATGCTAGGACAGGCCTACGAGCAGTACTTC. Its translation: CASSLMLGQAYEQYF. Based on the CDR3 plus reference TRBV28 and TRBJ2-7, the full variable domain is DVKVTQSSRYLVKRTGEKVFLECVQDMDHENMFWYRQDPGLGLRLIYFSYDVKMKEKGDIPEGYSVSREKKERFSLILESASTNQTSMYLCASSLMLGQAYEQYFGPGTRLTVT.

This chain links TRBV5-4 with TRBJ1-2; D is unresolved. The CDR3 loop spans 14 amino acids. CDR1 is SGHNT and CDR2 is YYREEE in the germline V gene (reference sequence). V was cut by 3 bases and J by 4 bases, with 13 bases left in between. The CDR3 DNA sequence: TGTGCCAGCAGCTACGAAATTGGCGGCTATGGCTACACCTTC. It is translated as CASSYEIGGYGYTF.

V gene TRBV7-6 combines with J gene TRBJ2-7, with D hard to call. There are 14 residues in the CDR3. CDR1 and CDR2 from the germline V gene are SGHVS and FNYEAQ. Between the trimmed V and J ends, which lost 2 bases and 7 bases, there was a span of 15 bases. In DNA form, the CDR3 reads TGTGCCAGCAGCTTATTCTCTGAGGCTCGGGAGCAGTACTTC. It yields the protein CASSLFSEAREQYF.

The chain couples TRBV7-9 to TRBJ2-2; no clear D gene. Between the trimmed V and J ends, which lost 7 bases and 5 bases, there was a span of 11 bases. This CDR3 comprises 13 residues. CDR1 is SEHNR and CDR2 is FQNEAQ in the germline V gene (reference sequence). The CDR3 coding sequence is TGTGCCAGCACCCTCGCCTATACCGGGGAGCTGTTTTTT. It translates to CASTLAYTGELFF.

The chain uses TRBV27 and TRBJ2-7; 11 positions match TRBD2. The CDR3 length is 13 residues. CDR1 MNHEY and CDR2 SMNVEV come from the germline V gene (reference sequence). The trim removed 6 bases at V and 4 bases at J, leaving 2 bases unmatched. The CDR3 is CASRLAGVYEQYF. The CDR3 nucleotides read TGTGCCAGCAGACTAGCGGGAGTATACGAGCAGTACTTC.

V and J are TRBV9 and TRBJ2-3; TRBD2 matches 9 bases. Germline CDR1 reads SGDLS; CDR2 reads YYNGEE. The CDR3 has 17 amino acids. V trimming: 0 bases; J trimming: 2 bases; junction bases outside the gene matches: 7. CDR3 bases: TGTGCCAGCAGCGTAGCCCTACCGGGACTAGCCACAGATACGCAGTATTTT. This codes for CASSVALPGLATDTQYF.

The gene calls are TRBV5-1 and TRBJ1-1; perhaps TRBD1 as D (5 bases). V was clipped by 4 bases and J by 0 bases, with 22 bases between them. The CDR3 covers 18 residues. Germline loops: CDR1 SGHRS, CDR2 YFSETQ. The CDR3 DNA reads TGCGCCAGCAGCCCCCGCCCCGCGGGGGTCGGGATGAACACTGAAGCTTTCTTT. It yields the protein CASSPRPAGVGMNTEAFF.

V gene TRBV9 combines with J gene TRBJ2-7, with 8 nucleotides matching TRBD2. Germline V gives CDR1 SGDLS, CDR2 YYNGEE. The CDR3 is 15 residues long. After removal of 3 bases from V and 5 bases from J, the junction contained 10 bases not matched to a gene. The CDR3 reads CASSAGLGGFNEQYF. The CDR3 DNA is TGTGCCAGCAGCGCGGGACTAGGTGGGTTCAACGAGCAGTACTTC.

This clone came up a few times. This chain connects TRBV30 to TRBJ2-7, with a tentative D call TRBD2 (5 bases). There are 15 residues in the CDR3. Trimming removed 4 bases from V and 1 base from J, with 17 bases in between. The germline gives CDR1 GTSNPN, CDR2 SVGIG (reference sequence). CDR3 DNA: TGTGCCTGGATTCCTTCTTTGTCGGGGTCCTACGAGCAGTACTTC. This codes for CAWIPSLSGSYEQYF.

The chain carries TRBV6-5 and TRBJ2-2, with 8 bases aligning to TRBD1. This CDR3 contains 14 residues. Germline-derived CDR1 and CDR2 are MNHEY and SVGAGI. Unmatched junction bases numbered 8, after V lost 9 bases and J lost 5 bases. CDR3 sequence reads: CASWRQGKTGELFF. Here the CDR3 DNA reads TGTGCCAGTTGGCGACAGGGGAAAACCGGGGAGCTGTTTTTT.

The chain uses TRBV19 and TRBJ1-5; possibly TRBD1 for D (6 bases). Germline assignment: CDR1 LNHDA and CDR2 SQIVND (reference sequence). This CDR3 is built from 15 residues. The ends were cut back, 5 bases at V and 1 base at J, with 12 bases in the middle. CDR3 sequence (DNA): TGTGCCAGTAGTTTCTCAGGGGAGAGCAATCAGCCCCAGCATTTT. Translation: CASSFSGESNQPQHF.

This chain joins TRBV9 and TRBJ1-1; TRBD1 matches at 8 bases. Germline V gene sequence: CDR1 SGDLS, CDR2 YYNGEE. V was clipped by 4 bases and J by 0 bases; unmatched bases: 8. This CDR3 is built from 16 residues. Written as DNA, the CDR3 is TGTGCCAGCAGCCGAGGACAGGGCCGGATGAACACTGAAGCTTTCTTT. It codes for CASSRGQGRMNTEAFF.

The genes are TRBV30 and TRBJ2-3; weak D call: TRBD1 (6 bases). The length of the CDR3 is 17 residues. Germline CDR1 is GTSNPN and CDR2 is SVGIG (reference sequence). Trimming took off 1 base at V and 1 base at J, with 18 bases between the two ends. This chain's CDR3 is CAWSARTYRVGTDTQYF. The DNA for the CDR3 is TGTGCCTGGAGTGCCCGGACCTACAGGGTTGGCACAGATACGCAGTATTTT.

The gene calls are TRBV30 and TRBJ2-7; 11 bases match TRBD1. V was clipped by 4 bases and J by 4 bases; unmatched bases: 9. Germline V CDR1 and CDR2: GTSNPN, SVGIG (reference sequence). The CDR3 has 15 amino acids. The CDR3 DNA follows: TGTGCCTGGACTAACTCCGGGACAGGGGGTTACGAGCAGTACTTC. Its translation is CAWTNSGTGGYEQYF.

The V gene is TRBV6-6, the J gene TRBJ1-5; D possibly corresponds to TRBD1 (6 bases). There are 16 residues in the CDR3. Germline assignment: CDR1 MNHNY and CDR2 SVGAGI (reference sequence). Trimming removed 2 bases from V and 7 bases from J, with 18 bases in between. The CDR3: CASSYIVARGHQPQHF. CDR3 coding DNA: TGTGCCAGCAGTTACATCGTCGCGCGGGGGCACCAGCCCCAGCATTTT.

The genes are TRBV28 and TRBJ1-6; possibly TRBD1 for D (5 bases). V shed 6 bases and J shed 3 bases, with 18 bases lying between them. The CDR3 has 17 amino acids. CDR1 and CDR2 from the germline V gene are MDHEN and SYDVKM. The CDR3 reads CASSRPGAAGYNSPLHF. The CDR3, as DNA: TGTGCCAGCAGCCGTCCTGGGGCAGCTGGCTATAATTCACCCCTCCACTTT.